This T cell receptor beta chain appears in the sequencing data of a study of shared clonotypes between healthy human individuals (dated by TCRdb to about 2020). About the study as a whole: The cohort comprised two women and three men aged 18 to 49 years. For each donor, three plates each were used for CD4 naive and CD4 memory, two plates were used for CD8 naive, and one plate was used for CD8 memory. The study deeply sequenced blood TCR repertoires of several healthy adults to estimate repertoire size and the extent of clonotype sharing between individuals. To increase sequencing depth and limit assay-specific biases, TCR repertoire library preparation and sequencing were carried out by different laboratories using diverse techniques. Between about 0.9 and 10 billion PBMCs per donor were obtained by leukapheresis.

Broader findings and caveats from the paper: Sampling was restricted to blood, and TCR repertoires in tissues likely differ from the TCR repertoires found in blood. Compared with non-shared clonotypes, clonotypes shared by all four sorted-subset donors had higher generation probabilities. Based on pairwise subsampling, the degree of clonotype sharing among donors was expected to be affected by sequencing depth. Estimated clonotype richness was generally larger for naive than for memory subsets. Around 5.4% of naive CD4, 3.5% of naive CD8, roughly 2.4% of memory CD4, and about 0.4% of memory CD8 clonotypes were shared across several donors. Because the study included a small number of donors, the genetic and exposure-history diversity represented was limited. Even with the large sequencing depth, rarefaction of the sorted-subset datasets indicated that sequencing was incomplete.

Spanning cysteine to phenylalanine, the CDR3 consists of 15 amino acids. The read is trimmed to its CDR3 DNA, 45 bases read in frame from base 1. Looking up the germline V gene (reference sequence) yields CDR1 SGHNT and CDR2 YYREEE. Germline trimming: 5 bases from V, 1 base from J; junction bases outside gene matches: 5. CD8 naive samples consisted of CD45RO-negative cells that were positively selected for CCR7, yielding a CD45RA+CCR7+ population without TemRA cells. Donors were healthy HIV-negative adults with no recently reported acute infections or vaccinations. Every donor was a Caucasian adult living in Nashville, Tennessee, USA. Blood was obtained by leukapheresis, after which PBMCs were separated by Ficoll-Histopaque density gradient centrifugation and cryopreserved in liquid nitrogen vapor phase. Purity and quantity of every magnetically sorted T cell population were checked by analytical flow cytometry. Genomic DNA was isolated from each sorted fraction and quantified by UV absorbance on a Nanodrop 2000c.

Worth noting for this clone: The clone's antigen remains unknown. No per-base quality is available; no much larger clone lies one base away.

Using the deep immunoSEQ assay, multiplex PCR amplified TCR CDR3 regions from genomic DNA. Extracted genomic DNA from each cell subset was spread evenly across all wells of several immunoSEQ 96-well plates, with each plate serving as a replicate. For sorted subsets, each replicate PCR was loaded with approximately 190 ng genomic DNA, equivalent to 30,000 or so T cell genomes. Purified libraries were measured with a Qubit 3.0 fluorometer, size-checked on a Bioanalyzer 2100, and measured again with the KAPA Library Quantification kit. Every immunoSEQ 96-well plate was sequenced on a dedicated single-read 150-cycle Illumina NextSeq 550 flow cell. Processing in the source paper ran as follows. The immunoSEQ output contained only junctional sequences without quality scores, so filtering could not match that applied to full-length reads. Sequences were annotated with PyIR, a Python wrapper for IgBLAST v1.9, using IMGT germline references to assign V/J genes and CDR3. Any read was removed if the V/J assignment was weak (E-value above 1e-6), the CDR3 was missing, or the read contained stop codons, out-of-frame junctions, or ambiguous translated residues. A V3J clonotype was defined by an identical inferred V gene, J gene, and CDR3 amino acid sequence. To compute the percentage overlap between repertoires, the number of shared unique clonotypes was divided by the size of the smaller repertoire. Richness of each repertoire was evaluated using RTK rarefaction, the Chao1 estimator, and Recon v2.1 estimates of unobserved clonotypes. Generation probabilities were computed with OLGA for all TCRbeta clonotypes obtained by the gDNA method from several donors. The immuneACCESS repertoire file appears here via TCRdb, limited to in-frame rearrangements. These files lack a portion of the clones; in checked studies, under half of the deficit traces to unresolved V genes, and the cause of the others is not known. The V and J calls and clone size are taken from that table; D and trimming were inferred from the DNA. Present in this sample are some 2,000,000 clones, around 96% of which were seen just once. The ten largest clones add up to roughly 1.1% of the sample.

The receptor comes from a man aged 18 to 35 in good health. Input material: naive CD8+ T cells sorted from blood. Read against the paper, the sample's cell subset or site label means: CD45RA+CCR7+. Here the chain combines TRBV5-4 and TRBJ2-1, and TRBD1 aligns with 8 junction nucleotides. The DNA reads as follows: TGTGCCAGCAGATCCACAGGGGGTTCCTACAATGAGCAGTTCTTC. It encodes CASRSTGGSYNEQFF.